The rows below give T cell receptor beta chains drawn from one sample of a study of beta chain features in type 1 diabetes. Sequencing used immunoSEQ multiplex PCR; TCRdb keeps in-frame clones, though not all of them. The repertoire holds nearly 250,000 clones, with 14% as singletons. The specimen was naive CD4+ T cells from blood. The receptor set was obtained from a woman aged 40 to 49 in good health. Each CDR3 is given with its conserved first and last residue. The D gene is left open where the match is weak. The size of a clone is reported for some rows only, either as once, few or many, or as a class for expanded clones.

J gene	D gene	V gene	clone size	CDR3 protein	CDR3 DNA
TRBJ2-1	-	TRBV20-1	few	CSAQNNEQFF	TGCAGTGCTCAAAACAATGAGCAGTTCTTC
TRBJ1-2	TRBD1	TRBV7-9	few	CASSQSQGAGYGYTF	TGTGCCAGCAGCCAATCACAGGGGGCTGGCTATGGCTACACCTTC
TRBJ2-1	TRBD1	TRBV4-3	-	CASSQSGQGAGEQFF	TGCGCCAGCAGCCAATCGGGACAGGGAGCGGGCGAGCAGTTCTTC
TRBJ1-2	TRBD1	TRBV13	-	CASSSRWTGASGYTF	TGTGCCAGCAGCTCGCGTTGGACAGGGGCTTCGGGCTACACCTTC
TRBJ1-1	-	TRBV18	few	CASSPRAGVATEAFF	TGTGCCAGCTCACCACGGGCAGGGGTGGCGACTGAAGCTTTCTTT
TRBJ1-5	-	TRBV5-1	few	CASSPGTERHQPQHF	TGCGCCAGCAGTCCCGGGACTGAGAGACATCAGCCCCAGCATTTT
TRBJ1-5	TRBD1	TRBV7-9	few	CASSLGDRASGQPQHF	TGTGCCAGCAGCTTGGGGGACAGGGCCTCAGGTCAGCCCCAGCATTTT
TRBJ1-2	-	TRBV6-5	few	CASSSIYGYTF	TGTGCCAGCAGTTCAATCTATGGCTACACCTTC
TRBJ2-1	-	TRBV4-3	few	CASSQDPAVSSYNEQFF	TGCGCCAGCAGCCAAGATCCGGCGGTGAGCTCCTACAATGAGCAGTTCTTC
TRBJ1-4	-	TRBV6-1	-	CASSPSDEKLFF	TGTGCCAGCAGTCCCAGCGATGAAAAACTGTTTTTT
TRBJ1-2	TRBD1	TRBV5-5	few	CASSWTGPDGYTF	TGTGCCAGCAGCTGGACAGGGCCGGATGGCTACACCTTC
TRBJ2-1	-	TRBV9	few	CASSVARQSHNEQFF	TGTGCCAGCAGCGTAGCGAGACAGTCCCACAATGAGCAGTTCTTC
TRBJ2-3	TRBD1	TRBV18	-	CASSPINPGQGQDTQYF	TGTGCCAGCTCACCAATAAACCCGGGACAGGGTCAAGATACGCAGTATTTT
TRBJ2-7	TRBD1	TRBV6-6	-	CASSSGTGVSEQYF	TGTGCCAGCAGTTCCGGGACAGGGGTTTCCGAGCAGTACTTC
TRBJ2-7	-	TRBV7-8	few	CASSRGLDTYEQYF	TGTGCCAGCAGCAGGGGACTGGACACCTACGAGCAGTACTTC
TRBJ2-2	TRBD1	TRBV5-1	few	CASSLVQGDGELFF	TGCGCCAGCAGCTTGGTCCAGGGGGACGGGGAGCTGTTTTTT
TRBJ1-5	-	TRBV19	-	CASKGFDSNQPQHF	TGTGCCAGTAAGGGGTTCGATAGCAATCAGCCCCAGCATTTT
TRBJ2-3	-	TRBV15	-	CATSREDRSTDTQYF	TGTGCCACCAGCAGAGAAGACAGGAGCACAGATACGCAGTATTTT
TRBJ1-1	TRBD1	TRBV5-8	few	CASSAYRGLTEAFF	TGTGCCAGCAGCGCCTACAGGGGGCTAACTGAAGCTTTCTTT
TRBJ2-2	TRBD2	TRBV19	-	CASSERGGSGELFF	TGTGCCAGTAGTGAGCGGGGGGGATCCGGGGAGCTGTTTTTT
TRBJ2-1	TRBD1	TRBV10-3	few	CAISTSGQGWNEQFF	TGTGCCATCAGCACATCGGGACAGGGGTGGAATGAGCAGTTCTTC
TRBJ2-1	TRBD2	TRBV9	few	CASSVDSGGGLREQFF	TGTGCCAGCAGCGTAGATAGCGGGGGTGGGCTGCGTGAGCAGTTCTTC
TRBJ1-1	-	TRBV29-1	few	CSVSFDLAREAFF	TGCAGCGTTTCTTTCGACTTGGCCAGAGAAGCTTTCTTT
TRBJ2-5	-	TRBV19	-	CASRNRVGETQYF	TGTGCCAGTAGGAACAGGGTCGGGGAGACCCAGTACTTC
TRBJ2-7	-	TRBV5-4	few	CASSSGTIVEQYF	TGTGCCAGCAGCTCCGGGACAATAGTCGAGCAGTACTTC
TRBJ1-2	-	TRBV18	once	CASSPQPFPRNGRHYGYTF	TGTGCCAGCTCACCTCAACCTTTCCCACGAAACGGGAGGCACTATGGCTACACCTTC
TRBJ2-1	TRBD2	TRBV11-2	-	CASSSNSGDSIDSYNEQFF	TGTGCCAGCAGCTCCAATAGCGGGGATTCAATCGACTCCTACAATGAGCAGTTCTTC
TRBJ2-6	TRBD1	TRBV4-1	few	CASSQARDRDSGANVLTF	TGCGCCAGCAGCCAAGCCCGGGACAGGGACTCTGGGGCCAACGTCCTGACTTTC
TRBJ2-5	-	TRBV19	-	CATMAPRGLGETQYF	TGTGCCACCATGGCGCCTCGAGGGTTGGGAGAGACCCAGTACTTC
TRBJ2-5	-	TRBV7-9	-	CASTSGGRETQYF	TGTGCCAGCACCTCGGGGGGCCGAGAGACCCAGTACTTC
TRBJ1-1	-	TRBV29-1	-	CSVEKGLSTEAFF	TGCAGCGTTGAAAAGGGGTTGAGCACTGAAGCTTTCTTT
TRBJ2-7	TRBD1	TRBV7-6	-	CASSLVQGAGEQYF	TGTGCCAGCAGCTTAGTCCAGGGGGCAGGCGAGCAGTACTTC
TRBJ1-5	-	TRBV19	-	CASTRSGQFNQPQHF	TGTGCCAGTACCCGTAGCGGGCAGTTCAATCAGCCCCAGCATTTT
TRBJ2-1	TRBD1	TRBV10-3	-	CAISDLGQGNEQFF	TGTGCCATCAGTGACCTCGGACAGGGCAATGAGCAGTTCTTC
TRBJ1-6	-	TRBV9	few	CASSLGGGLSPLHF	TGTGCCAGCAGCCTCGGGGGGGGGCTTTCACCCCTCCACTTT
TRBJ1-5	-	TRBV7-2	few	CASSFSAVSNQPQHF	TGTGCCAGCAGCTTTTCGGCGGTGAGCAATCAGCCCCAGCATTTT
TRBJ2-7	-	TRBV6-5	-	CASSYASGDSYEQYF	TGTGCCAGCAGTTACGCATCAGGGGACTCCTACGAGCAGTACTTC
TRBJ2-5	TRBD2	TRBV7-2	few	CASSPGLASRGTQYF	TGTGCCAGCAGCCCCGGACTAGCCTCGCGGGGAACCCAGTACTTC
TRBJ1-2	-	TRBV5-1	-	CASSLEQGGYGYTF	TGCGCCAGCAGCTTAGAACAGGGCGGCTATGGCTACACCTTC
TRBJ2-1	TRBD2	TRBV7-2	few	CASNSGTSGYEQFF	TGTGCCAGCAATTCCGGGACTAGCGGTTATGAGCAGTTCTTC
TRBJ1-1	-	TRBV10-2	-	CASNPTGNTEAFF	TGCGCCAGCAACCCGACAGGGAACACTGAAGCTTTCTTT
TRBJ2-3	-	TRBV9	-	CASSVLQGRGTDTQYF	TGTGCCAGCAGCGTCTTACAGGGTCGGGGCACAGATACGCAGTATTTT
TRBJ2-7	-	TRBV25-1	few	CASKGAGERYEQYF	TGTGCCAGCAAAGGGGCAGGGGAACGGTACGAGCAGTACTTC
TRBJ2-1	TRBD2	TRBV7-6	-	CASSPTGTSGGKEQFF	TGTGCCAGCAGCCCGACCGGGACTAGCGGGGGGAAGGAGCAGTTCTTC